Following are 5 T cell receptor beta chains from one sample sequenced in a study of blood T cell repertoires in COVID-19. The data were produced by immunoSEQ multiplex PCR, yet TCRdb's version contains in-frame clones alone and is incomplete. This table holds almost 100,000 clones, around nine tenths found once. Sequences were obtained from peripheral blood. The receptors come from a man aged 45-60 years with acute or convalescent COVID-19.

The chain carries TRBV19 and TRBJ2-7; D is unclear. Trimming removed 5 bases from V and 1 base from J, with 15 bases in between. CDR3 length equals 15 residues. Germline CDR1 reads LNHDA; CDR2 reads SQIVND (reference sequence). Written as DNA, the CDR3 is TGTGCCAGTAGTCCCCGGCTAGAGAGATCCTACGAGCAGTACTTC. This encodes CASSPRLERSYEQYF.

The V call is TRBV6-5, the J call TRBJ2-2, with 7 nucleotides matching TRBD1. Looked up from germline, CDR1 is MNHEY and CDR2 is SVGAGI. The V and J ends lost 8 bases and 3 bases, in that order; junction bases with no gene match: 6. The CDR3 sequence is 14 residues long. CDR3 sequence: CASVTGQHTGELFF. As DNA, the CDR3 is TGTGCCAGCGTAACGGGACAGCACACCGGGGAGCTGTTTTTT.

This sequence joins TRBV2 and TRBJ1-2; no clear D gene. Germline assignment: CDR1 SNHLY and CDR2 FYNNEI. CDR3 length equals 14 residues. V was shortened by 4 bases and J by 9 bases, with 18 bases between the two germline ends. CDR3 in amino acids: CASSVEVSGSSYTF. The CDR3 DNA reads as TGTGCCAGCAGTGTTGAAGTCTCCGGGTCGAGCTACACCTTC. The full variable domain, rest sourced from reference TRBV2 and TRBJ1-2, is EPEVTQTPSHQVTQMGQEVILRCVPISNHLYFYWYRQILGQKVEFLVSFYNNEISEKSEIFDDQFSVERPDGSNFTLKIRSTKLEDSAMYFCASSVEVSGSSYTFGSGTRLTVV.

This clone turned up a few times. This rearrangement joins TRBV5-1 to TRBJ1-4; TRBD1 might be the D (6 bases). Trimming removed 4 bases at V and 7 bases at J, with 14 bases between. Germline assignment: CDR1 SGHRS and CDR2 YFSETQ. There are 14 residues in the CDR3. CDR3 region: CASSPQGSPEKLFF. CDR3 sequence (DNA): TGCGCCAGCAGCCCACAGGGTAGTCCTGAAAAACTGTTTTTT.

The rearrangement uses TRBV30 and TRBJ1-1; TRBD1 might be the D (5 bases). Germline CDR1 GTSNPN, CDR2 SVGIG (reference sequence). This CDR3 is 13 amino acids long. Trimming cost V 5 bases and J 2 bases, with 12 bases left between them. The CDR3 nucleotides read TGTGCCTGGGCGACAGATACTAACACTGAAGCTTTCTTT. Translation: CAWATDTNTEAFF.